These 24 T cell receptor beta chains were all obtained from the same sample, sequenced in a study of T cells after yellow fever vaccination. TCRdb re-called the 5' RACE reads with MiXCR, one entry per CDR3 protein. The sample includes some 160,000 distinct CDR3 sequences, around 7% of them seen just once. This specimen consisted of CD4+ T cells sorted from PBMCs, obtained about 5 days after the first yellow fever vaccination. These receptor sequences come from a man aged 18 to 29 who received the YFV17D yellow fever vaccine.

This clonotype was recorded many times. This chain links TRBV12-3 or TRBV12-4 with TRBJ1-4; the match to TRBD1 covers 8 bases. The CDR3 length is 16 residues. V was clipped by 0 bases and J by 10 bases; unmatched bases: 10. DNA of the CDR3: TGTGCCAGCAGTTTAGCGCTGGGCGGGACAGGTCGAAAACTGTTTTTT. Translated, it gives CASSLALGGTGRKLFF.

This clonotype was observed a few times. This chain joins TRBV4-3 and TRBJ1-4; 7 positions agree with TRBD1. J gave up 4 bases and V 2 bases, and 7 bases lay outside the gene matches. CDR3 length: 16 residues. CDR1 and CDR2 (germline): LGHNA, YSLEER. The CDR3 coding sequence is TGCGCCAGCAGCCAAACCGGCGGGACAGTTAATGAAAAACTGTTTTTT. It codes for CASSQTGGTVNEKLFF.

The J gene is TRBJ2-6, the V gene TRBV5-1; 9 bases align to TRBD2. The CDR3 runs 16 residues. The V gene end was trimmed by 0 bases and the J gene end by 6 bases; junction bases not matched to a gene: 4. Per the germline V gene, CDR1 is SGHRS and CDR2 is YFSETQ. The CDR3 nucleotides read TGCGCCAGCAGCTTGGGCGGGGGGGGCACGGCCAACGTCCTGACTTTC. Amino acid sequence: CASSLGGGGTANVLTF.

The genes are TRBV19 and TRBJ1-1, with 8 bases matching TRBD1. Trimming took 4 bases from V and 1 from J; bases not matched to a gene: 8. The CDR3 length is 16 residues. Germline assignment: CDR1 LNHDA and CDR2 SQIVND (reference sequence). CDR3 residues: CASSTRARGPNTEAFF. CDR3 nucleotides: TGTGCCAGTAGTACGCGAGCCAGGGGGCCGAACACTGAAGCTTTCTTT.

This clonotype was recorded at least ten times. The V call is TRBV24-1, the J call TRBJ2-3; D tentatively fits TRBD1 or TRBD2 (6 bases each). CDR3 size: 15 residues. Deletions cut 4 bases from V and 2 bases from J, with 12 bases between. Germline V lookup: CDR1 KGHDR, CDR2 SFDVKD. The DNA for the CDR3 is TGTGCCACCAGTGAACCAGGGGACTTCACAGATACGCAGTATTTT. This sequence encodes CATSEPGDFTDTQYF.

This clonotype was detected only a few times. The V call is TRBV6-1, the J call TRBJ2-3; D perhaps matches TRBD1 (6 bases). CDR1 MNHNS and CDR2 SASEGT come from the germline V gene. Deletions cut 7 bases from V and 7 bases from J, with 15 bases between. There are 13 residues in the CDR3. The CDR3 DNA is TGTGCCAGCACCAGGGGTCCCTTGTATACGCAGTATTTT. Translation: CASTRGPLYTQYF.

This clonotype was observed a handful of times. The V gene is TRBV5-1, the J gene TRBJ2-2; D is ambiguous. Germline CDR1 and CDR2: SGHRS and YFSETQ. Trimming cost V 1 base and J 2 bases, with 15 bases left between them. This CDR3 region has 17 residues. The CDR3: CASSLSPGGVNTGELFF. CDR3 sequence (DNA): TGCGCCAGCAGCTTGTCCCCCGGTGGAGTAAACACCGGGGAGCTGTTTTTT.

This clonotype was seen repeatedly, ten times or more. V usage is TRBV20-1 and J usage is TRBJ1-2; TRBD1 might be the D (5 bases). Germline CDR1 reads DFQATT; CDR2 reads SNEGSKA (reference sequence). This CDR3 comprises 9 residues. The CDR3 nucleotides are TGCAAGGGGCGGTATGGCTACACCTTC. Its translation: CKGRYGYTF.

This chain connects TRBV7-2 to TRBJ2-3; 8 bases are shared with TRBD2. This CDR3 has 16 residues. J lost 3 bases, V lost 1 base, and 6 bases had no gene match. Germline lookup yields CDR1 SGHTA and CDR2 FQGNSA. Written as DNA, the CDR3 is TGTGCCAGCAGCTTAGATGGCGGGGGGCGGACAGATACGCAGTATTTT. Translated: CASSLDGGGRTDTQYF. Full variable domain (rest looked up from reference TRBV7-2 and TRBJ2-3): GAGVSQSPSNKVTEKGKDVELRCDPISGHTALYWYRQSLGQGLEFLIYFQGNSAPDKSGLPSDRFSAERTGGSVSTLTIQRTQQEDSAVYLCASSLDGGGRTDTQYFGPGTRLTVL.

This clonotype was recorded many times. The rearrangement uses TRBV2 and TRBJ2-1, with D perhaps matching TRBD2 (6 bases). CDR1 and CDR2 (germline): SNHLY, FYNNEI. The CDR3 contains 14 residues. Trimming stripped 11 bases from V and 8 bases from J, with 22 bases between. The CDR3 loop is CASSFGGSRDEQFF. In nucleotides, the CDR3 is TGTGCCTCCTCATTTGGAGGGAGTAGGGATGAGCAGTTCTTC.

J is TRBJ1-1 and V is TRBV5-1; D is undetermined. The CDR3 runs to 14 residues. Germline V gene lookup returns CDR1 SGHRS and CDR2 YFSETQ. V dropped 3 bases and J dropped 0 bases, with 9 bases sitting between them. This CDR3 is CASSSLGLNTEAFF. The CDR3 bases are TGCGCCAGCAGCTCCCTAGGGTTGAACACTGAAGCTTTCTTT.

In this sample, this clonotype turned up a few times. The rearrangement links TRBV11-2 to TRBJ1-1; no clear D. CDR1 SGHAT and CDR2 FQNNGV come from the germline V gene. Trimming pared 5 bases from V and 7 bases from J, leaving 11 bases between. The CDR3 consists of 12 residues. This chain's CDR3 is CASSPRWDEAFF. The CDR3 bases are TGTGCCAGCAGCCCCCGTTGGGATGAAGCTTTCTTT.

This clonotype was recorded a few times. The genes are TRBV6-5 and TRBJ1-5, with 7 nucleotides matching TRBD1. The CDR3 is 15 residues long. Per germline, CDR1 MNHEY and CDR2 SVGAGI. V shed 4 bases, J shed 7 bases, and the junction held 10 bases outside the gene matches. The CDR3 region has the DNA TGTGCCAGCAGTTTGGGACCGACAGGGAAGCAGCCCCAGCATTTT. The encoded protein is CASSLGPTGKQPQHF.

This clonotype was counted at least ten times. The genes are TRBV11-2 and TRBJ2-3, with 11 nucleotides matching TRBD2. Germline lookup yields CDR1 SGHAT and CDR2 FQNNGV. The CDR3 consists of 15 residues. Trimming removed 6 bases from V and 9 bases from J; junction bases left unmatched: 11. CDR3 amino acids: CASSYSGGAAETQYF. CDR3 DNA: TGTGCCAGCAGTTATAGCGGGGGGGCCGCGGAGACGCAGTATTTT.

This clonotype was detected ten times or more. This rearrangement joins TRBV4-3 to TRBJ2-3; 9 positions agree with TRBD2. Unmatched junction bases numbered 7, after V lost 0 bases and J lost 9 bases. Germline V gene data show CDR1 as LGHNA and CDR2 as YSLEER. This CDR3 has 15 residues. CDR3 residues: CASSQDGTSYFTQYF. The DNA of the CDR3 is TGCGCCAGCAGCCAAGACGGGACTAGCTATTTCACGCAGTATTTT.

The chain carries TRBV4-3 and TRBJ2-1; 8 nucleotides align to TRBD2. CDR3 length: 16 residues. CDR1 is LGHNA, CDR2 YSLEER, per germline. Losses at the gene ends were 0 bases for V and 6 bases for J; bases not matched to a gene: 7. The CDR3, as DNA: TGCGCCAGCAGCCAAGAAGGGACTAGGATCGGCAATGAGCAGTTCTTC. As protein: CASSQEGTRIGNEQFF.

This clonotype has just a few counts. The gene calls are TRBV3-1 and TRBJ2-2; weak D call: TRBD2 (5 bases). Germline CDR1 LGHDT, CDR2 YNNKEL (reference sequence). The ends were cut back, 11 bases at V and 0 bases at J, with 16 bases in the middle. The CDR3 is 15 amino acids. This CDR3 is CACTRAGSNTGELFF. The CDR3 bases are TGTGCCTGTACGCGGGCGGGTTCGAACACCGGGGAGCTGTTTTTT.

As concerns this clonotype: A much larger clone lies a single base off, so this may be a read error. The chain carries TRBV5-1 and TRBJ1-6; D not resolved. Per germline, CDR1 SGHRS and CDR2 YFSETQ. The CDR3 runs to 16 residues. The V and J ends lost 2 bases and 7 bases respectively, with 16 bases between them. The CDR3 here is CASSFLTGATNSPLHF. In DNA, the CDR3 is TGCGCCAGCAGCTTTCTTACGGGAGCCACCAATTCACCCCTCCACTTT.

V is TRBV20-1 and J is TRBJ2-5, with D possibly matching TRBD2 (5 bases). CDR1 and CDR2 from the germline V gene are DFQATT and SNEGSKA (reference sequence). V was pared by 0 bases and J by 1 base, with 9 bases between. There are 14 residues in the CDR3. The CDR3 region is CSARDSATQETQYF. As DNA, the CDR3 is TGCAGTGCTAGAGATAGCGCTACCCAAGAGACCCAGTACTTC.

This clonotype was detected a few times. This chain connects TRBV5-4 to TRBJ1-1; tentatively, D is TRBD1 (6 bases). With 1 base removed from V and 4 bases from J, the gap between germline ends came to 11 bases. CDR3 size: 14 residues. Looked up from germline, CDR1 is SGHNT and CDR2 is YYREEE (reference sequence). CDR3 residues: CASSLLGAGTEAFF. The CDR3 DNA reads TGTGCCAGCAGCTTGTTGGGGGCGGGCACTGAAGCTTTCTTT.

The table lists this clonotype with a few counts. The chain links TRBV15 to TRBJ2-3; 7 positions agree with TRBD1. The J segment lost 4 bases and the V segment lost 5 bases, leaving 3 bases of the junction unmatched. The CDR3 has 13 amino acids. The V gene's germline CDR1 is LNHNV and CDR2 YYDKDF (reference sequence). CDR3 region: CATSVDRADTQYF. The CDR3 region has the DNA TGTGCCACCAGCGTCGACAGGGCAGATACGCAGTATTTT.

This clonotype was counted only a few times. The gene calls are TRBV11-3 and TRBJ2-1, with D possibly TRBD2 on 5 matching bases. V lost 4 bases, J lost 5 bases, and 9 bases lay in between. This CDR3 contains 13 residues. Germline V gene sequence: CDR1 SGHNT, CDR2 YENEEA. The CDR3 region has the DNA TGTGCCAGCAGCTCGGACTTTAACAATGAGCAGTTCTTC. Its translation is CASSSDFNNEQFF.

The chain is built from TRBV7-8 and TRBJ2-5; TRBD2 agrees at 7 bases. The CDR3 extends over 13 amino acids. Germline values: CDR1 SGHVS, CDR2 FQNEAQ. V shed 3 bases, J shed 5 bases, and the junction held 3 bases outside the gene matches. CDR3 protein: CASSLREIETQYF. CDR3 sequence (DNA): TGTGCCAGCAGCTTGCGGGAGATCGAGACCCAGTACTTC.

The table lists this clonotype with many counts. The chain joins TRBV6-2 or TRBV6-3 to TRBJ2-1; D ambiguous. Germline V lookup: CDR1 MNHEY, CDR2 SVGEGT. The CDR3 has 11 amino acids. V dropped 2 bases and J dropped 9 bases, with 5 bases sitting between them. The CDR3 coding sequence is TGTGCCAGCAGTTACCTCATTGAGCAGTTCTTC. As protein: CASSYLIEQFF.